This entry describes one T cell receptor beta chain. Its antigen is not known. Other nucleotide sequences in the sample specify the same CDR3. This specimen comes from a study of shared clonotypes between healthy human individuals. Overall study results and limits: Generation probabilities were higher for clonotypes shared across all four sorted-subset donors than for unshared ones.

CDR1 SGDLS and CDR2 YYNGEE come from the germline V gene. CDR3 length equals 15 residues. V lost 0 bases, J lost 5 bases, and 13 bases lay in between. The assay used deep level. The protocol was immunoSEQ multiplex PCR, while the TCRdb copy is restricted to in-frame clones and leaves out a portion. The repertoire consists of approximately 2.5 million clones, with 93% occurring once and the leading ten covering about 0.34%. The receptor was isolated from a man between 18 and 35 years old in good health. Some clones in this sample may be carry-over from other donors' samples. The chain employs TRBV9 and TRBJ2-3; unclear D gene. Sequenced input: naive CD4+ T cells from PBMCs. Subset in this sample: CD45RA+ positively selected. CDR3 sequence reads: CASSVGSVAGDTQYF. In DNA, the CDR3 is TGTGCCAGCAGCGTAGGATCGGTAGCCGGAGATACGCAGTATTTT. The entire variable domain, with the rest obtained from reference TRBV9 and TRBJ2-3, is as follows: DSGVTQTPKHLITATGQRVTLRCSPRSGDLSVYWYQQSLDQGLQFLIQYYNGEERAKGNILERFSAQQFPDLHSELNLSSLELGDSALYFCASSVGSVAGDTQYFGPGTRLTVL.